This T cell receptor beta chain was captured by sequencing in a study of regulatory T cells in long-lasting Graves disease. Building the TCR beta libraries relied on iRepertoire HTBI primers, and CDR3 regions underwent Arm-PCR. TCRdb re-derived calls from the multiplex PCR reads in MiXCR, one entry per CDR3 protein. The sample lists 300,000 to 350,000 distinct CDR3 sequences, around a fifth occurring once. Described time point: persistent/refractory GD, antithyroid drugs over 5 years with positive TRAb. Generation of the TCR library employed RNA extracted from PBMCs. Approximately 9 milliliters of peripheral blood were taken and placed in EDTA tubes. The CDR3 length is 14 residues. V lost 3 bases and J 7 bases, leaving 16 bases between the germline ends. Germline lookup yields CDR1 KGHSH and CDR2 LQKENI.

The sample was peripheral blood mononuclear cells (PBMCs), taken when the disease was refractory, from a patient treated with antithyroid drugs. The clonotype originates from a female donor with Graves disease. The rearrangement uses TRBV18 and TRBJ2-7, with D perhaps assigned TRBD1 or TRBD2 (5 bases each). The CDR3 nucleotides read TGTGCCAGCTCACCGTCGGGGCTCCGGGTGGAGCAGTACTTC. It yields the protein CASSPSGLRVEQYF.